Included here is one T cell receptor (beta chain) sequence, with context. Its antigen is as yet unknown. This sample is drawn from a study of T cell responses to AZD1222 COVID-19 vaccine. About the research overall: Pooled in the analysis were second doses at about 4 or about 12 weeks. Study outcomes and limitations: Dominant at 160-218 and 743-854, vaccine-associated CD4 TCRs also spanned spike. Seropositive AZD1222 recipients at baseline numbered only five or six. Within unmutated variant regions lay the reported targets of nearly half of spike-specific TCRs.

The CDR3 runs 18 residues. Germline V lookup: CDR1 SEHNR, CDR2 FQNEAQ (reference sequence). V lost 5 bases, J lost 0 bases, and 10 bases stayed unmatched. Assay used: immunoSEQ multiplex PCR; TCRdb lists only in-frame clones, some missing. The sample has 90,000 to 150,000 clones; about nine tenths are singletons. The chain combines TRBV7-9 with TRBJ2-6; 7 positions match TRBD1. The sample in question was peripheral blood, obtained on day 0 of AZD1222 vaccination. This clonotype was sampled from an adult in good health. The CDR3 bases are TGTGCCAGCAGCCGACTACAGGGGCCCAGCTCTGGGGCCAACGTCCTGACTTTC. This codes for CASSRLQGPSSGANVLTF. Filled out from reference TRBV7-9 and TRBJ2-6, the complete variable domain reads DTGVSQNPRHKITKRGQNVTFRCDPISEHNRLYWYRQTLGQGPEFLTYFQNEAQLEKSRLLSDRFSAERPKGSFSTLEIQRTEQGDSAMYLCASSRLQGPSSGANVLTFGAGSRLTVL.